This T cell receptor (beta chain) originates from a study of tumor-infiltrating lymphocytes in primary liver carcinoma (dated by TCRdb to the late 2010s). With regard to the full study: Of the five patients, three men and two women aged 30 to 69 years, four had hepatocellular carcinoma and one had combined HCC and intrahepatic cholangiocarcinoma. Technical replicate repertoires showed high reproducibility, with mean shared-clone rates about 0.91 and correlation coefficients above 0.95. Samples yielded roughly 3.5 to 8 million productive TCRbeta reads; read depth did not differ significantly between tissue types. Agilent mRNA microarray profiling was performed on the approximately 25 tumor region samples to relate TCRbeta repertoire diversity to the local molecular phenotype. The five patients had tumors of stage T1-T3 N0M0, with maximum diameters ranging from about 4.2 to 10 cm. A total of roughly 35 specimens from 5 patients, comprising some 25 tumor regions, 5 adjacent noncancerous liver tissues and 5 peripheral blood samples, were covered by TCRbeta repertoire sequencing. For each liver tumor, the study sampled five regions along with adjacent normal tissue and blood, and applied TCRbeta repertoire sequencing, expression microarrays and whole-exome sequencing.

For this clonotype: Its antigen target is currently unknown. The junction departs from the called germline gene at one end, perhaps through a read error.

Broad study findings and their caveats: Comparison of CD4+ and CD8+ T cell repertoires was precluded by the use of bulk unsorted samples. Only about 7-24% of top clones were present in all five regions of a tumor, suggesting spatial heterogeneity of tumor-infiltrating T cells. Only the TCR beta chain was sequenced, which likely underestimates true repertoire diversity because unpaired alpha chains were not captured. Compared with blood, tumors had a significantly larger share of the repertoire taken up by the top 250 clones (p = 0.039). Repertoire overlap was found to be higher between tumor regions (mean approximately 35%) than between tumor-adjacent (roughly 17%) or tumor-blood (approximately 15%) pairs, consistent with antigen-driven expansion. The study included only four to six patients, and the authors note findings should be validated in a larger study.

Per the germline V gene (reference sequence), GTSNPN is the CDR1 and SVGIG is the CDR2. There are 16 amino acids in the CDR3, from cysteine to phenylalanine inclusive. Solely the CDR3 DNA is kept, with 48 bases framed from the first base. Using a constant-region primer and ProtoScript II reverse transcriptase, TCRbeta-specific cDNA was reverse-transcribed from approximately 0.55 ug total RNA. TCRbeta libraries were built with three nested multiplex PCR rounds, a slightly modified ARM-PCR procedure. Each of the first two PCR rounds ran for nine to ten cycles and used multiplex TRBV1-TRBV30 forward primers together with a Cbeta reverse primer. Sample barcodes and Illumina adapters were attached in a final 25-cycle PCR using Deep VentR polymerase. Amplicons of 200-500 bp were gel-purified with a QIAquick gel extraction kit before sequencing. An Illumina HiSeq 2500 was used to sequence the TCRbeta amplicons with 250-bp paired-end reads. On the study's bioinformatics: Quality trimming of reads was performed with Trimmomatic v0.33, and paired reads were merged with FLASH v1.2.11 so that full CDR3 sequences could be recovered. MiGEC v1.2.1b assigned V, D and J germline segments to the rearranged TCRbeta sequences. Clonotype statistics and Shannon-Wiener diversity indices were calculated with VDJtools v1.0.0. To cut down on sampling bias, every analysis after diversity analysis relied on just the 250 most abundant clonotypes from each sample. TCRdb applied fastp at Q25 and MiXCR to the public reads, then kept only in-frame beta chains. CDR3 protein sequences are deduplicated, and each keeps its most common genes and DNA. TCRdb, rather than the study authors, made the V and J calls. In all, the sample holds tens of thousands of distinct CDR3 sequences, and about 65% of those were seen once. In total, the top ten clones hold roughly two fifths of the sample.

Without any cell sorting, total RNA and DNA were extracted together from around 18-30 mg of bulk tissue using the AllPrep DNA/RNA mini kit. About 5 patients with histopathologically diagnosed primary liver carcinoma underwent surgical resection in China between November 2015 and March 2016. Patients had chronic HBV infection and were treatment-naive at sampling. Five spatially separated regions were sampled from each tumor: the superior, inferior, left-lateral and right-lateral poles, plus the tumor centre. Histology showed that every tumor sample contained more than 85% viable tumor cells. Fresh tumor and adjacent tissue pieces were bisected, with one half stored in RNAlater at -80 degrees C and the other half sent for histology.

Sequences were obtained from liver tumor tissue from sampling region 4. What the cell subset or site label conveys for this sample: tumor region T4, right-lateral pole. Here the chain combines TRBV30 and TRBJ2-1, and 11 bases in between align with TRBD2. The receptor's source is a man between 40 and 49 years old with primary liver carcinoma and hepatitis B virus infection. The sequence in DNA is TGTGCCTTGAGTGGTAGCGGGAGGGCCGATGGCGCTGAGCAGTTCTTC. Its protein is CALSGSGRADGAEQFF.